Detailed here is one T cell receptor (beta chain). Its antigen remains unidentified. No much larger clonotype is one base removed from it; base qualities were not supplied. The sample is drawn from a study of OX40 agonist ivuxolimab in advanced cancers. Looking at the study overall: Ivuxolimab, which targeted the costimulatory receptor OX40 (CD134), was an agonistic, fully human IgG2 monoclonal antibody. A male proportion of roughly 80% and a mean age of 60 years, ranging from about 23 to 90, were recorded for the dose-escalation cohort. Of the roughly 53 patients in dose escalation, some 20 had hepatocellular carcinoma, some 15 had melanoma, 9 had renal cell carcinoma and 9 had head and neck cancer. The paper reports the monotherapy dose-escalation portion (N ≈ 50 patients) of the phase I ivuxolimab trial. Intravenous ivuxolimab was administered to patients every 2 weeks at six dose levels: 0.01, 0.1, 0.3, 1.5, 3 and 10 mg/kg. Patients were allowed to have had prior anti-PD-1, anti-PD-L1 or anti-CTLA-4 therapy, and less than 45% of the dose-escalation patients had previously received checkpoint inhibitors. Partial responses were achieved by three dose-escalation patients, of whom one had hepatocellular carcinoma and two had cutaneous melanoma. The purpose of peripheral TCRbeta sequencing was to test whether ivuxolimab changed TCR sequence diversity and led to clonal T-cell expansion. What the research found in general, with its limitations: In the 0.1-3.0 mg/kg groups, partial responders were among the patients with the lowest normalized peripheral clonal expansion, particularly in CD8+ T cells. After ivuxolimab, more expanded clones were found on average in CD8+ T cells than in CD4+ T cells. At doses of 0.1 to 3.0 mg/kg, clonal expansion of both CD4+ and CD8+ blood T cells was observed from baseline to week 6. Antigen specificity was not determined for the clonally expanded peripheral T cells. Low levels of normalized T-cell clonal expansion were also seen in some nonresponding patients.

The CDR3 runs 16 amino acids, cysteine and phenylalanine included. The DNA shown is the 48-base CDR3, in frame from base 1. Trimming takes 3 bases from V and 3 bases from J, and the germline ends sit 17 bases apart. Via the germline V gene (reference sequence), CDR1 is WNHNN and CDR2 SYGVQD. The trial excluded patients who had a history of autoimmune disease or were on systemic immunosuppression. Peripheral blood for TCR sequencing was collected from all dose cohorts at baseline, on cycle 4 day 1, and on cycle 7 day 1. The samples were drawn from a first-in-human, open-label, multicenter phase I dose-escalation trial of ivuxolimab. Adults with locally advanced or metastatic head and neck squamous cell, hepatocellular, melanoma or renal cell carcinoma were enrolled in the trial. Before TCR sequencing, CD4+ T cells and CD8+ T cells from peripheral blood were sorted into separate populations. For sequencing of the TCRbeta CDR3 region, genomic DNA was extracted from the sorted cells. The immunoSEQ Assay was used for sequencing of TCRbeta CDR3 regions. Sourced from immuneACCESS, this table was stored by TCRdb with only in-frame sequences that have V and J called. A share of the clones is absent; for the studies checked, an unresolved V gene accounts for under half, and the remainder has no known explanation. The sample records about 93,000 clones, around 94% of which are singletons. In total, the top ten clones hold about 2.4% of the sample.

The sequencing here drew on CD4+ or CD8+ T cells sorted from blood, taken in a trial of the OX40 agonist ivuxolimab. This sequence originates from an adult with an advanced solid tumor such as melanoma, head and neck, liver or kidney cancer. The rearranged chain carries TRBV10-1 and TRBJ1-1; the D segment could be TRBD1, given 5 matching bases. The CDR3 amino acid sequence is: CASSEGIGAGDTEAFF. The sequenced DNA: TGCGCCAGCAGTGAAGGGATTGGGGCCGGGGACACTGAAGCTTTCTTT.